The entry below describes one T cell receptor (beta chain). The antigen remains unidentified. Template material for amplifying TCR beta CDR3 regions consisted of RNA transcripts. Primed by the HTBI set, a first-round RT-PCR was run on the TCR CDR3. TCRdb re-called the multiplex PCR reads with MiXCR, one entry per CDR3 protein. Here the sample spans fewer than 300,000 distinct CDR3 sequences, 25% to 30% being singletons. These data belong to a study of T cells in Graves' hyperthyroidism and ophthalmopathy. Study-wide findings and caveats: Researchers found most expanded thyroid clonotypes above 0.001 in blood as well.

In making diagnoses, clinical symptoms, serum thyroxine and TRAb, thyroid ultrasound and orbital computed tomography were all used. V shed 2 bases and J shed 14 bases, with 16 bases lying between them. Germline lookup yields CDR1 SGHTA and CDR2 FQGNSA. The CDR3 loop spans 13 amino acids. The source material was blood. The sequence derives from a man aged 40-55 years with Graves' hyperthyroidism that later progressed to Graves' ophthalmopathy. V usage is TRBV7-2 and J usage is TRBJ2-4; the D is unclear. Here the CDR3 DNA reads TGTGCCAGCAGCTTAAGTGCGGAGACTCCGAAGTACTTC. It is translated as CASSLSAETPKYF.